The 22 T cell receptor beta chains below come from one sample, sequenced in a study of T cell responses to AZD1222 COVID-19 vaccine. Only in-frame clones appear in the TCRdb table, and some are missing; sequencing was by immunoSEQ multiplex PCR. The sample comprises around 62,000 clones, around 90% of which are singletons, and approximately 5% rests with the top ten. The source was peripheral blood, collected on day 0 of AZD1222 vaccination. These receptors originate from an adult in good health.

This chain connects TRBV6-1 to TRBJ1-5, with D possibly TRBD1 on 6 matching bases. CDR1 and CDR2 from the germline V gene are MNHNS and SASEGT. Trimming stripped 0 bases from V and 11 bases from J, with 17 bases between. The CDR3 sequence is 15 residues long. Here the CDR3 reads CASSEAGQGWSTQHF. CDR3 nucleotide sequence: TGTGCCAGCAGTGAAGCTGGGCAGGGGTGGTCGACCCAGCATTTT.

This clone was detected only once. V and J are TRBV18 and TRBJ2-2, with D unresolved. Germline V lookup: CDR1 KGHSH, CDR2 LQKENI. This CDR3 comprises 14 residues. V was clipped by 5 bases and J by 6 bases, with 13 bases between them. CDR3 DNA: TGTGCCAGCTCAGCCAGGTCTGGGGCCGGGGAGCTGTTTTTT. This gives the protein CASSARSGAGELFF.

This chain uses TRBV2 with TRBJ1-5, with a tentative D call TRBD1 (5 bases). V lost 2 bases to trimming and J lost 6 bases, with 11 bases between them. This CDR3 has 14 residues. Germline CDR1 SNHLY, CDR2 FYNNEI. This CDR3 is CASSETTVGQPQHF. DNA of the CDR3: TGTGCCAGCAGTGAAACGACAGTAGGTCAGCCCCAGCATTTT.

The genes are TRBV11-2 and TRBJ1-1; D uncertain. V dropped 3 bases and J dropped 4 bases, with 9 bases sitting between them. The CDR3 contains 13 residues. The germline CDR1 and CDR2 sequences are SGHAT and FQNNGV. The CDR3 nucleotides read TGTGCCAGCAGCTTTGGGAGGAGCACTGAAGCTTTCTTT. The encoded protein is CASSFGRSTEAFF.

This chain joins TRBV27 and TRBJ1-6, with 7 bases that match TRBD1. The CDR3 covers 16 residues. Per the germline V gene, CDR1 is MNHEY and CDR2 is SMNVEV (reference sequence). V was clipped by 2 bases and J by 5 bases; unmatched bases: 6. This CDR3 reads CASSLGAGGNNSPLHF. The CDR3 DNA reads TGTGCCAGCAGTTTAGGGGCAGGGGGAAATAATTCACCCCTCCACTTT.

This chain connects TRBV5-6 to TRBJ1-4; unclear D gene. V gave up 4 bases and J gave up 3 bases, with 16 bases separating them. Germline values: CDR1 SGHDT, CDR2 YYEEEE. This CDR3 has 16 amino acids. The CDR3: CASSRLNIAANEKLFF. The CDR3 bases are TGTGCCAGCAGCCGACTTAATATTGCGGCTAATGAAAAACTGTTTTTT.

CDR3 DNA: TGTGCCAGCAGTTCGGGACTCTACGAAAAACTGTTTTTT. Translation gives CASSSGLYEKLFF. The chain combines TRBV12-3 or TRBV12-4 with TRBJ1-4; possibly TRBD1 for D (5 bases). CDR3 length: 13 amino acids. Trimming pared 4 bases from V and 8 bases from J, leaving 11 bases between.

The chain carries TRBV10-3 and TRBJ1-1; 9 positions match TRBD1. CDR1 is ENHRY and CDR2 is SYGVKD in the germline V gene. The trim removed 8 bases at V and 10 bases at J, leaving 5 bases unmatched. This CDR3 has 11 amino acids. The CDR3: CAIGTGSAAFF. The CDR3 bases are TGTGCCATCGGGACAGGGTCGGCAGCTTTCTTT.

The V gene is TRBV18, the J gene TRBJ2-7; D is perhaps TRBD1 (6 bases). Trimming pared 5 bases from V and 3 bases from J, leaving 20 bases between. The CDR3 runs to 16 residues. Looked up from germline, CDR1 is KGHSH and CDR2 is LQKENI. The CDR3 DNA follows: TGTGCCAGCTCAATAACGGTGACAGGAACCAACTACGAGCAGTACTTC. Its protein is CASSITVTGTNYEQYF.

This clone was seen a single time. The chain couples TRBV30 to TRBJ1-5; D unclear. Per germline, CDR1 GTSNPN and CDR2 SVGIG (reference sequence). V lost 1 base, J lost 2 bases, and 6 bases lay in between. The CDR3 runs to 13 residues. The CDR3 nucleotides read TGTGCCTGGAGTGACCACGGCAATCAGCCCCAGCATTTT. This sequence encodes CAWSDHGNQPQHF.

The chain has TRBV19 and TRBJ1-1, with 7 bases identical to TRBD1. V shed 5 bases, J shed 10 bases, and the junction held 7 bases outside the gene matches. CDR3 length equals 12 residues. CDR1 LNHDA and CDR2 SQIVND come from the germline V gene (reference sequence). CDR3 region: CASSLQGVLAFF. The CDR3 DNA follows: TGTGCCAGTAGTCTCCAGGGGGTGTTAGCTTTCTTT.

The gene calls are TRBV2 and TRBJ1-2; D might be TRBD1 (6 bases). Germline CDR1 is SNHLY and CDR2 is FYNNEI. The CDR3 has 14 amino acids. V shed 5 bases and J shed 5 bases, with 15 bases lying between them. CDR3 nucleotides: TGTGCCAGCAGTACGGCCCTGGGGGCTTATGGCTACACCTTC. Translation: CASSTALGAYGYTF.

The J gene is TRBJ1-4, the V gene TRBV19; tentative D call: TRBD1 (5 bases). The CDR3 length is 13 residues. The V end was cut by 9 bases, the J end by 8 bases, with 16 bases between. Germline values: CDR1 LNHDA, CDR2 SQIVND (reference sequence). The DNA for the CDR3 is TGTGCCAGCTCGGACACGCCCCGCGAAAAACTGTTTTTT. Residues: CASSDTPREKLFF.

The CDR3 here is CASSLGTRGYEQYF. The CDR3 nucleotides are TGCGCCAGCAGCTTGGGGACCAGGGGCTACGAGCAGTACTTC. The genes are TRBV5-1 and TRBJ2-7; a weak D match, TRBD1 (6 bases). The CDR3 runs to 14 residues. V was clipped by 0 bases and J by 3 bases, with 10 bases between them. Germline V gene sequence: CDR1 SGHRS, CDR2 YFSETQ. Variable domain in full (rest from reference TRBV5-1 and TRBJ2-7): KAGVTQTPRYLIKTRGQQVTLSCSPISGHRSVSWYQQTPGQGLQFLFEYFSETQRNKGNFPGRFSGRQFSNSRSEMNVSTLELGDSALYLCASSLGTRGYEQYFGPGTRLTVT.

The V and J genes are TRBV7-2 and TRBJ2-5; 11 bases agree with TRBD2. This CDR3 contains 18 residues. Germline V gene lookup returns CDR1 SGHTA and CDR2 FQGNSA. J gave up 0 bases and V 5 bases, and 11 bases lay outside the gene matches. CDR3 coding DNA: TGTGCCAGCAGCAAACCGGGACTAGCGGTTTTGTACCAAGAGACCCAGTACTTC. Amino acids: CASSKPGLAVLYQETQYF.

The chain recombines TRBV12-3 or TRBV12-4 with TRBJ2-1; no definite D call. Trimming pared 3 bases from V and 10 bases from J, leaving 10 bases between. The CDR3 loop spans 12 amino acids. This CDR3 is CASSFLGIEQFF. In DNA, the CDR3 is TGTGCCAGCAGTTTCCTGGGCATCGAGCAGTTCTTC.

The gene calls are TRBV6-6 and TRBJ2-6; D ambiguous. The CDR3 consists of 14 residues. V shed 6 bases and J shed 2 bases, with 8 bases lying between them. Germline V gene data show CDR1 as MNHNY and CDR2 as SVGAGI (reference sequence). The CDR3 region is CASSPPPGANVLTF. For the CDR3, the DNA is TGTGCCAGCAGCCCTCCCCCTGGGGCCAACGTCCTGACTTTC.

This clone was picked up one time. V usage is TRBV3-1 (or the pseudogene TRBV3-2) and J usage is TRBJ2-1, with D possibly TRBD2 on 5 matching bases. Germline values: CDR1 LGHDT, CDR2 YNNKEL (reference sequence). The V end lost 1 base, the J end lost 7 bases, and 20 bases lay between the germline ends. This CDR3 comprises 17 residues. The CDR3 is CASSQGRGSLNRNEQFF. The CDR3 DNA follows: TGTGCCAGCAGCCAAGGGCGCGGGTCACTGAATCGTAATGAGCAGTTCTTC.

The genes are TRBV5-5 and TRBJ1-1; TRBD1 might be the D (6 bases). Germline loops: CDR1 SGHKS, CDR2 YYEKEE (reference sequence). V lost 1 base to trimming and J lost 0 bases, with 13 bases between them. CDR3 length equals 16 residues. The CDR3 protein is CASSLTPDSMNTEAFF. In DNA form, the CDR3 reads TGTGCCAGCAGCTTGACCCCGGACAGCATGAACACTGAAGCTTTCTTT.

The genes are TRBV19 and TRBJ1-5; a weak D match, TRBD1 (6 bases). The CDR3 runs to 15 residues. Germline CDR1 is LNHDA and CDR2 is SQIVND (reference sequence). V was shortened by 5 bases and J by 1 base, with 12 bases between the two germline ends. Here the CDR3 DNA reads TGTGCCAGTAGTCAAGAGGGGGGAAGCAATCAGCCCCAGCATTTT. Translating it yields CASSQEGGSNQPQHF. Full variable domain (rest looked up from reference TRBV19 and TRBJ1-5): DGGITQSPKYLFRKEGQNVTLSCEQNLNHDAMYWYRQDPGQGLRLIYYSQIVNDFQKGDIAEGYSVSREKKESFPLTVTSAQKNPTAFYLCASSQEGGSNQPQHFGDGTRLSIL.

There are a few counts of this clone. This sequence joins TRBV9 and TRBJ1-1, with D possibly being TRBD1 (6 bases). Trimming cost V 0 bases and J 5 bases, with 14 bases left between them. CDR1 and CDR2 from the germline V gene are SGDLS and YYNGEE. The CDR3 consists of 15 residues. Here the CDR3 DNA reads TGTGCCAGCAGCGTAGAGGCAGGGGTGAGAACTGAAGCTTTCTTT. It codes for CASSVEAGVRTEAFF.

The rearrangement uses TRBV18 and TRBJ2-1, with 12 positions matching TRBD1. Trimming took 2 bases from V and 8 from J; bases not matched to a gene: 7. There are 16 residues in the CDR3. Germline V gives CDR1 KGHSH, CDR2 LQKENI. The DNA for the CDR3 is TGTGCCAGCTCACCAAAGGGACAGGGGGCTGGGGATGAGCAGTTCTTC. It is translated as CASSPKGQGAGDEQFF.